This is a list of T cell receptor beta chains from one sample in a study of blood T cell repertoires in COVID-19. Profiling relied on immunoSEQ multiplex PCR, and the TCRdb table lists in-frame clones only, not all of them. The profile shows about 240,000 clones, about 93% of them singletons. Sequenced sample: peripheral blood. Receptor source: a man aged 25-45 years with COVID-19, enrolled during active disease. Both conserved end residues are part of each CDR3. A D gene is named only where the DNA matches it firmly. Part of the rows lack a size; the others show once, few, many or a class for expanded clones.

>once|TRBV11-2|NA|TRBJ1-1
TGTGCCAGCAGCCTCTTTTCCAGGGAGAACACTGAAGCTTTCTTT
CASSLFSRENTEAFF
>NA|TRBV4-1|TRBD2|TRBJ2-7
TGCGCCAGCAGCCCAACTAGCGGGGGCCTCTACGAGCAGTACTTC
CASSPTSGGLYEQYF
>NA|TRBV5-4|NA|TRBJ2-6
TGTGCCAGCAGCCCAGGGGTTTCTGGGGCCAACGTCCTGACTTTC
CASSPGVSGANVLTF
>NA|TRBV7-3|TRBD2|TRBJ2-3
TGTGCCAGCAGCTTATGGGGTAGCGGGGCGAGCACAGATACGCAGTATTTT
CASSLWGSGASTDTQYF
>NA|TRBV18|NA|TRBJ1-4
TGTGCCAGCTCACCCTCCGGACAAGATAACGTGAAACTGTTTTTT
CASSPSGQDNVKLFF
>NA|TRBV30|TRBD1|TRBJ2-7
TGTGCCTGGAGGGCTGGGACAGGGGGTGGCGAGCAGTACTTC
CAWRAGTGGGEQYF
>NA|TRBV10-3|TRBD1|TRBJ2-1
TGTGCCATCAGTGCCGAGACAGGGTTCTTTGAGCAGTTCTTC
CAISAETGFFEQFF
>NA|TRBV5-1|NA|TRBJ1-2
TGCGCCAGCAGCCCGGACAGTAACTATGGCTACACCTTC
CASSPDSNYGYTF
>NA|TRBV30|TRBD1|TRBJ1-2
TGTGCCGGACAGGGGACAAACTATGGCTACACCTTC
CAGQGTNYGYTF
>NA|TRBV2|NA|TRBJ2-2
TGTGCCAGCAGTGAACAGGGGAGTTTAAACACCGGGGAGCTGTTTTTT
CASSEQGSLNTGELFF
>NA|TRBV5-1|TRBD2|TRBJ2-1
TGCGCCAGCAGCGTGGGACTAGAGGAGAATGAGCAGTTCTTC
CASSVGLEENEQFF
>NA|TRBV18|TRBD1|TRBJ2-5
TGTGCCAGCTCACCACCGTTGGGGACAGAGCACCAAGAGACCCAGTACTTC
CASSPPLGTEHQETQYF